This is a list of T cell receptor beta chains from one sample in a study of blood T cell repertoires in COVID-19. Produced via immunoSEQ multiplex PCR; TCRdb's table is partial and in-frame only. Among under 80,000 clones, roughly 72% were seen once, and the ten largest hold under 15%. Sequenced input: peripheral blood. The receptors here all came from a man in his sixties with COVID-19, enrolled during active disease. Both conserved end residues are part of each CDR3. The order of the fields is D gene, clone size, V gene, J gene, CDR3 DNA, CDR3 protein. The D gene is left open where the match is weak. The size entry is marked missing in some rows and otherwise reads once, few, many or a size class.

>TRBD1|-|TRBV30|TRBJ1-3
TGTGCCTGGAATAGGGACAGAGGAAACACCATATATTTT
CAWNRDRGNTIYF
>-|-|TRBV5-1|TRBJ2-3
TGCGCCAGCCGTAGTGATAGCACAGATACGCAGTATTTT
CASRSDSTDTQYF
>-|-|TRBV11-3|TRBJ2-2
TGTGCCAGCAGCGATTCCGGGACGAACACCGGGGAGCTGTTTTTT
CASSDSGTNTGELFF
>TRBD1|-|TRBV4-2|TRBJ2-2
TGTGCCAGCAAACTCACAGGGGCTAGTTTCACCGGGGAGCTGTTTTTT
CASKLTGASFTGELFF
>TRBD2|-|TRBV7-3|TRBJ2-1
TGTGCCAGCAGGCCTCCGGGACTAGCTACGAATGAGCAGTTCTTC
CASRPPGLATNEQFF
>TRBD2|-|TRBV19|TRBJ2-7
TGTGCCAGTAGTAAGGGCCTAGCGGGAGTTGGTGAGCAGTACTTC
CASSKGLAGVGEQYF
>-|-|TRBV10-1|TRBJ2-1
TGCGCCAGCAGTGAGTCGAACTTTGTAGATGAGCAGTTCTTC
CASSESNFVDEQFF
>-|-|TRBV19|TRBJ1-6
TGTGCCAGTAGTATGGTCGGAGCACCCCTCCACTTT
CASSMVGAPLHF
>-|-|TRBV4-1|TRBJ2-1
TGCGCCAGCAGCCAAGAGGGTCGGGTCTTCTACTCCAATGAGCAGTTCTTC
CASSQEGRVFYSNEQFF
>TRBD1|-|TRBV6-5|TRBJ1-4
TGTGCCAGCAGGGAGACAGGGAGGAAGAATGAAAAACTGTTTTTT
CASRETGRKNEKLFF
>TRBD2|once|TRBV5-1|TRBJ2-2
TGCGCCAGCAGCGCCGCGGGGGGCCGGACCGGGGAGCTGTTTTTT
CASSAAGGRTGELFF
>TRBD1|-|TRBV7-6|TRBJ1-2
TGTGCCAGCAGCTTAACGACAGGGGATCGCTATGGCTACACCTTC
CASSLTTGDRYGYTF
>-|-|TRBV2|TRBJ2-1
TGTGCCAGCAGTGAAATTCGGACTCCCCCGGGTAATGAGCAGTTCTTC
CASSEIRTPPGNEQFF
>TRBD2|-|TRBV10-1|TRBJ2-2
TGCGCCAGCAGTGATAGGTCTAGCGGGAGTGTTACCGGGGAGCTGTTTTTT
CASSDRSSGSVTGELFF
>-|-|TRBV6-1|TRBJ1-2
TGTGCCAGCAGTGATTCAGGTGGTGGCTACACCTTC
CASSDSGGGYTF
>TRBD1|-|TRBV5-1|TRBJ1-2
TGCGCCAGCACCCCTGCCCCCGCAGGGGGAGGCGGCTACACCTTC
CASTPAPAGGGGYTF
>-|-|TRBV7-2|TRBJ1-4
TGTGCCAGCAGCCGTGGGGGGGCTGGTGAAAAACTGTTTTTT
CASSRGGAGEKLFF
>-|-|TRBV30|TRBJ1-6
TGTGCCTGGAGCGCAGACAGTGGGGCAAATTCACCCCTCCACTTT
CAWSADSGANSPLHF
>TRBD2|once|TRBV6-1|TRBJ2-5
TGTGCCAGCAGTGAAGACATAGCGGGGGGGAGGGAGACCCAGTACTTC
CASSEDIAGGRETQYF
>-|once|TRBV2|TRBJ1-2
TGTGCCTTAGGGGACTTTGCTAACTATGGCTACACCTTC
CALGDFANYGYTF
>TRBD1|-|TRBV29-1|TRBJ2-7
TGCAGCGTTACAGGGGGCTACGAGCAGTACTTC
CSVTGGYEQYF
>TRBD1|many|TRBV29-1|TRBJ2-5
TGCAGCGTTGAAAGGGGGGGGACAGGGGAGGAGACCCAGTACTTC
CSVERGGTGEETQYF
>-|-|TRBV6-5|TRBJ1-5
TGTGCCAGCAGTTACTCGAGATGGCAGCCCCAGCATTTT
CASSYSRWQPQHF
>-|-|TRBV30|TRBJ1-6
TGTGCCTGGAGAGGGGCCAATTCACCCCTCCACTTT
CAWRGANSPLHF
>-|-|TRBV19|TRBJ2-5
TGTGCCAGTAGTAAGGGACATAGAGAGACCCAGTACTTC
CASSKGHRETQYF
>-|-|TRBV30|TRBJ2-2
TGTGCCTGGGTGACACAGAACACCGGGGAGCTGTTTTTT
CAWVTQNTGELFF
>TRBD2|-|TRBV7-2|TRBJ2-5
TGTGCCAGCAGCATTCCTAGCGGGTACCAAGAGACCCAGTACTTC
CASSIPSGYQETQYF
>TRBD2|few|TRBV5-1|TRBJ2-2
TGCGCCAGCAGCTTCAGCGGGACGAACACCGGGGAGCTGTTTTTT
CASSFSGTNTGELFF
>TRBD2|few|TRBV7-3|TRBJ2-1
TGTGCCAGCAGCTCCGGACTAGCGGGTAGCAATGAGCAGTTCTTC
CASSSGLAGSNEQFF
>-|-|TRBV9|TRBJ2-7
TGTGCCAGCAGCGTAGCCGGGTACGGCGAGCAGTACTTC
CASSVAGYGEQYF
>TRBD1|-|TRBV29-1|TRBJ2-2
TGCAGCGTCTACCGGGACAGGTTCACCGGGGAGCTGTTTTTT
CSVYRDRFTGELFF
>TRBD1|-|TRBV5-1|TRBJ2-3
TGCGCCAGCAGCTTCAGGGGGCTCTCTGGCACAGATACGCAGTATTTT
CASSFRGLSGTDTQYF
>-|-|TRBV18|TRBJ2-3
TGTGCCAGCTCCCCTATGAGCGCAGATACGCAGTATTTT
CASSPMSADTQYF
>-|-|TRBV18|TRBJ2-2
TGTGCCAGCTCGACCCAGGGGGGCACCGGGGAGCTGTTTTTT
CASSTQGGTGELFF
>-|-|TRBV19|TRBJ2-3
TGTGCCAGCGGTAACACAGATACGCAGTATTTT
CASGNTDTQYF
>TRBD1|-|TRBV5-1|TRBJ1-6
TGCGCCAGCAGCCCGAGGACAGGGCTAGAGCCCCTCCACTTT
CASSPRTGLEPLHF
>TRBD2|once|TRBV19|TRBJ2-3
TGTGCCAGTAGTCCCAGGGAGCGGGGGGGCACAGATACGCAGTATTTT
CASSPRERGGTDTQYF
>-|-|TRBV7-3|TRBJ1-2
TGTGCCAGCAGCCTAACCCCGGGAGGGGGTGGCTACACCTTC
CASSLTPGGGGYTF
>TRBD1|few|TRBV19|TRBJ2-7
TGTGCCAGTAGTATCACAGGGGCGAATTACGAGCAGTACTTC
CASSITGANYEQYF
>-|few|TRBV19|TRBJ2-4
TGTGCCAGTAGTAGCGGCCAGGGAAGTAAAAACATTCAGTACTTC
CASSSGQGSKNIQYF
>-|-|TRBV7-2|TRBJ2-7
TGTGCCAGCAGCTTCCGGGGCTACGAGCAGTACTTC
CASSFRGYEQYF
>TRBD2|few|TRBV6-1|TRBJ2-7
TGTGCCAGCAGTGAGCGCGGACTAGCGGACTACGAGCAGTACTTC
CASSERGLADYEQYF
>-|-|TRBV15|TRBJ1-4
TGTGCCACCAGCAGAAAAGGGGCAGCGGAAAAACTGTTTTTT
CATSRKGAAEKLFF
>TRBD1|-|TRBV4-1|TRBJ2-7
TGCGCCAGCAGCCAGCCGGGACAGCACTACGAGCAGTACTTC
CASSQPGQHYEQYF
>TRBD1|-|TRBV28|TRBJ2-3
TGTGCCAGCAGCATCTGGGACAGGGGTGGGAGCACAGATACGCAGTATTTT
CASSIWDRGGSTDTQYF
>TRBD1|-|TRBV5-1|TRBJ1-3
TGCGCCAGCAGCTCGGCCGGGACAGGGTCTGGAAACACCATATATTTT
CASSSAGTGSGNTIYF
>-|-|TRBV27|TRBJ1-6
TGTGCCAGCAGTTTCGGCGGGGCGCTCCTCGGGTCACCCCTCCACTTT
CASSFGGALLGSPLHF
>TRBD2|-|TRBV5-1|TRBJ2-5
TGCGCCAGCAGCCTGGATAGGACTAGCGGTGGGGGGTACCAAGAGACCCAGTACTTC
CASSLDRTSGGGYQETQYF
>TRBD2|-|TRBV18|TRBJ2-7
TGTGCCAGCTCACCGGCTAGCGGGGCCTACGAGCAGTACTTC
CASSPASGAYEQYF
>-|-|TRBV2|TRBJ2-1
TGTGCCAGCAGTGTACTAGCCAACAATGAGCAGTTCTTC
CASSVLANNEQFF
>TRBD2|-|TRBV30|TRBJ2-2
TGTGCCTCAAACCCCTGGGCTAGCGGGGGAATCGGGGAGCTGTTTTTT
CASNPWASGGIGELFF
>TRBD1|-|TRBV29-1|TRBJ1-2
TGCAGCGAAAGACAGGGGTATGGCTACACCTTC
CSERQGYGYTF
>-|once|TRBV11-2|TRBJ1-6
TGTGCCAGCAGTTTGGACAGCCTCTCCTATAATTCACCCCTCCACTTT
CASSLDSLSYNSPLHF
>TRBD1|-|TRBV4-1|TRBJ2-3
TGCGCCAGCAGCCAACCGGACAGGTCTCTCACAGATACGCAGTATTTT
CASSQPDRSLTDTQYF